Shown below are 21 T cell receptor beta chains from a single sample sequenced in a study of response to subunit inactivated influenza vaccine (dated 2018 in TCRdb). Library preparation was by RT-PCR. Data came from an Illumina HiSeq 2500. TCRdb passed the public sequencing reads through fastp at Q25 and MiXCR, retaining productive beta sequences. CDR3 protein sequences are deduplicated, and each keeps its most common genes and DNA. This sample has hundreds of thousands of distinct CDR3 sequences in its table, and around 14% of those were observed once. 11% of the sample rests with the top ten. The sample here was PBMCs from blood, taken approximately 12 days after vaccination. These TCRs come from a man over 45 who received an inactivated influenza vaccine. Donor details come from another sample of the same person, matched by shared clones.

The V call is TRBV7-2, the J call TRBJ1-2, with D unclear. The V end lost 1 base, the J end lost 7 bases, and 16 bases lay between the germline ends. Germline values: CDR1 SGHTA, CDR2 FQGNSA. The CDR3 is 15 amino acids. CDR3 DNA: TGTGCCAGCAGCTTAGTCTCTCAGGTTGATTCTGGCTACACCTTC. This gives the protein CASSLVSQVDSGYTF.

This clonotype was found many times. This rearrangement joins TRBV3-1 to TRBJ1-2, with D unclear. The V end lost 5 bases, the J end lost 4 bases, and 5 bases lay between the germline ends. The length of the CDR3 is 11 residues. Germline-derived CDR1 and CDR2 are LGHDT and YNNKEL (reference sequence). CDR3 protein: CASSSVYGYTF. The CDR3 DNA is TGTGCCAGCAGCTCCGTCTATGGCTACACCTTC.

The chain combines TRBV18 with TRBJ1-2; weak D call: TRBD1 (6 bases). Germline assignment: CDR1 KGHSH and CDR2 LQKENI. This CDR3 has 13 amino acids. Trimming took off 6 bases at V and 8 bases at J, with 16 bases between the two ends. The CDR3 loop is CASSQTNRDGYTF. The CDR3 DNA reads TGTGCCAGCTCGCAAACGAACAGGGACGGCTACACCTTC.

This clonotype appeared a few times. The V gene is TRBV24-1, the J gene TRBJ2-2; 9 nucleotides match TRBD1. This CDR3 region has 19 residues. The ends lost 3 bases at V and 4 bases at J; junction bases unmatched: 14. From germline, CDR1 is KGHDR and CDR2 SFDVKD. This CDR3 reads CATSDRTFGGQGRTGELFF. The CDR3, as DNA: TGTGCCACCAGTGATCGGACCTTTGGAGGACAGGGGCGCACCGGGGAGCTGTTTTTT.

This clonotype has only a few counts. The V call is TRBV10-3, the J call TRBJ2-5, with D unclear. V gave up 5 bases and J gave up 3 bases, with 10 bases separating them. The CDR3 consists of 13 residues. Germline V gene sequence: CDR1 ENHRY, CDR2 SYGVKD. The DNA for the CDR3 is TGTGCCATCAGTAGCCATGAGGAAGAGACCCAGTACTTC. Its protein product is CAISSHEEETQYF.

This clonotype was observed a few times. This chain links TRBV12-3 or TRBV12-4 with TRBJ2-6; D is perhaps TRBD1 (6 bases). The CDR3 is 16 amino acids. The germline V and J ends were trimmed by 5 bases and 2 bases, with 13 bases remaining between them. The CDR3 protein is CASSPGWGPGANVLTF. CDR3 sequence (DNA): TGTGCCAGCAGTCCGGGGTGGGGGCCTGGGGCCAACGTCCTGACTTTC.

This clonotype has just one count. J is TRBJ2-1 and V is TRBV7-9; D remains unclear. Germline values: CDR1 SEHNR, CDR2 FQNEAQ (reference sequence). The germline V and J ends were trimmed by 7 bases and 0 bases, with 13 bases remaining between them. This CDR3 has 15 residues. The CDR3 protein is CASTPDGSSYNEQFF. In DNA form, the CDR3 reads TGTGCCAGCACCCCAGACGGAAGCTCCTACAATGAGCAGTTCTTC.

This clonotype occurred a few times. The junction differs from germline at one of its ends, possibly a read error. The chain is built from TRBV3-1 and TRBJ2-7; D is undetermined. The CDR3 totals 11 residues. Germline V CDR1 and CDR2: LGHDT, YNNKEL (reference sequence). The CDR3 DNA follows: TGTGCCAGCAGCCAAGTGGACCGGATTGACTTC. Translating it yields CASSQVDRIDF.

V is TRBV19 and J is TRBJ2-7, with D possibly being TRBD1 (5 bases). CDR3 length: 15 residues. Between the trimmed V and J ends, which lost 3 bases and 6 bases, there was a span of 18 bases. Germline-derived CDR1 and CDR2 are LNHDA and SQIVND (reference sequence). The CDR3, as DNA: TGTGCCAGTAGTATTCGGCAGGGTATGATGGGCGAGCAGTACTTC. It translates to CASSIRQGMMGEQYF.

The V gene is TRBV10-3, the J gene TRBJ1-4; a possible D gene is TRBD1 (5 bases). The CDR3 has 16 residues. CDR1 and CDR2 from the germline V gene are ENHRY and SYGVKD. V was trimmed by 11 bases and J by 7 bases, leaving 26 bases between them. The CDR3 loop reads CASAGASVGSGEKLFF. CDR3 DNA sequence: TGTGCCTCAGCCGGGGCCTCTGTGGGTAGCGGTGAAAAACTGTTTTTT.

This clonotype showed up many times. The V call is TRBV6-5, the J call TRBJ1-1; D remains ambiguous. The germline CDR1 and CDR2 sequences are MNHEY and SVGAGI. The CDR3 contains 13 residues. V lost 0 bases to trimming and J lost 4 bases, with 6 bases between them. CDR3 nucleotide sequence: TGTGCCAGCAGTTACTCCTACGGCACTGAAGCTTTCTTT. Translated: CASSYSYGTEAFF.

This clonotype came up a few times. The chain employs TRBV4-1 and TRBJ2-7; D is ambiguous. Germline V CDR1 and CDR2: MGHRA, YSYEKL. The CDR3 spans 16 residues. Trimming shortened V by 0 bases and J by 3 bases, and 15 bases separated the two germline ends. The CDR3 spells CASSQDRPRQGYEQYF. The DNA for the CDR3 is TGCGCCAGCAGCCAAGATCGACCAAGACAAGGCTACGAGCAGTACTTC.

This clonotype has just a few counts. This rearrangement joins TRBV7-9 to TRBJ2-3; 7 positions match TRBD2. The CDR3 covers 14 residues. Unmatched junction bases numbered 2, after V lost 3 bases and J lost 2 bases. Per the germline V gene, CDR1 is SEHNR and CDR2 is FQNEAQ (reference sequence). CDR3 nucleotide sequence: TGTGCCAGCAGCTTCGGACTAGACACAGATACGCAGTATTTT. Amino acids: CASSFGLDTDTQYF. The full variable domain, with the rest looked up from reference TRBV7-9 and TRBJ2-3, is DTGVSQNPRHKITKRGQNVTFRCDPISEHNRLYWYRQTLGQGPEFLTYFQNEAQLEKSRLLSDRFSAERPKGSFSTLEIQRTEQGDSAMYLCASSFGLDTDTQYFGPGTRLTVL.

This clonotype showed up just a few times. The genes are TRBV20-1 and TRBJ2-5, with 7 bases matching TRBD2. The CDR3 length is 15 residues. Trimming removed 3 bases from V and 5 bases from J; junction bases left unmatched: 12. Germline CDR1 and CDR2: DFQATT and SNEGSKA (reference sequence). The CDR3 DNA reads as TGCAGTGCTAGTGAAAGCGGGGAGTGGGGGGAGACCCAGTACTTC. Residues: CSASESGEWGETQYF.

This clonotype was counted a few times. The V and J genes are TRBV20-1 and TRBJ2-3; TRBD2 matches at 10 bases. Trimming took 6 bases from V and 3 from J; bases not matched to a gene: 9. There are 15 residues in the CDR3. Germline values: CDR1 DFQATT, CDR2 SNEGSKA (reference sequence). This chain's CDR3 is CSAYPSGSRTDTQYF. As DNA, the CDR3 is TGCAGTGCCTATCCTAGCGGGAGTCGAACAGATACGCAGTATTTT.

CDR3 DNA sequence: TGTGCCAGCTCACCACCGCGACTAGCCCGGGCTCTGGCCGGGGAGCTGTTTTTT. Protein sequence: CASSPPRLARALAGELFF. This chain links TRBV18 with TRBJ2-2; 7 bases are a match to TRBD2. The CDR3 has 18 amino acids. From germline, CDR1 is KGHSH and CDR2 LQKENI. Trimming at V came to 0 bases and at J to 6 bases, leaving 13 bases not matched to a gene.

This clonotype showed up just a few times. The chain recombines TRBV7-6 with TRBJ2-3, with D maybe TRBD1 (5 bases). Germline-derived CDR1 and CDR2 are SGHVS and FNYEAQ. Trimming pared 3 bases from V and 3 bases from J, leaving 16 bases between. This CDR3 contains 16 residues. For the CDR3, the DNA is TGTGCCAGCAGCTTGACACAAAGTGGGGCGACAGATACGCAGTATTTT. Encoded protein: CASSLTQSGATDTQYF.

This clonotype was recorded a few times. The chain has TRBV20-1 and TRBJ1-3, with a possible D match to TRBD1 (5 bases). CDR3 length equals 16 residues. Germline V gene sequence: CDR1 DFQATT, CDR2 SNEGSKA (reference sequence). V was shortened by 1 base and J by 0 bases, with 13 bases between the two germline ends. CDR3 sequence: CSARGGEPSSGNTIYF. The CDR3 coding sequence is TGCAGTGCTAGAGGGGGGGAACCTAGCTCTGGAAACACCATATATTTT.

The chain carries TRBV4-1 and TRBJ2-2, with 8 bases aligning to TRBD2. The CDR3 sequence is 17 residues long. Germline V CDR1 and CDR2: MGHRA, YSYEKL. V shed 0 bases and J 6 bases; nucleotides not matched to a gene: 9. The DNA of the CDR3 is TGCGCCAGCAGCCAAGAGAGTGGAGCGGGGGTGGCCGGGGAGCTGTTTTTT. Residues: CASSQESGAGVAGELFF.

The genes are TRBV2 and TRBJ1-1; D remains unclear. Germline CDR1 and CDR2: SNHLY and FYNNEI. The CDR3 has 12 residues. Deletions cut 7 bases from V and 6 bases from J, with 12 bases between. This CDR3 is CASIGLDAEAFF. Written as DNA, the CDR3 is TGTGCCAGCATAGGGTTGGACGCTGAAGCTTTCTTT.

CDR3 loop: CASSLSLANTGELFF. The DNA for the CDR3 is TGTGCCAGCAGCTTATCACTAGCGAACACCGGGGAGCTGTTTTTT. The chain links TRBV7-2 to TRBJ2-2; maybe TRBD2 (5 bases). Trimming stripped 2 bases from V and 0 bases from J, with 7 bases between. The CDR3 is 15 amino acids. Germline-derived CDR1 and CDR2 are SGHTA and FQGNSA.